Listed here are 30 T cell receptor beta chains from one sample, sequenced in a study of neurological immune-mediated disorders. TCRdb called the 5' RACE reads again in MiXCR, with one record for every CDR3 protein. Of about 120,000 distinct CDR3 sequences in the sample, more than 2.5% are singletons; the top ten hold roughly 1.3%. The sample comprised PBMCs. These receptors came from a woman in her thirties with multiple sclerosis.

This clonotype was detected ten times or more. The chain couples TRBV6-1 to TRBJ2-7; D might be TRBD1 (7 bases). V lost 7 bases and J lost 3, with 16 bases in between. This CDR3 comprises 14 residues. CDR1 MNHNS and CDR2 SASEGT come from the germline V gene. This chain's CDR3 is CASNRAGTDYEQYF. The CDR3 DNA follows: TGTGCCAGCAACAGGGCGGGGACAGACTACGAGCAGTACTTC.

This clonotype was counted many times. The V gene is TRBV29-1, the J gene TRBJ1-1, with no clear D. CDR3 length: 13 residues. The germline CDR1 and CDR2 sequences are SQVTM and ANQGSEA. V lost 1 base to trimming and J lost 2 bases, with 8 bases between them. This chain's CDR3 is CSVEGRTNTEAFF. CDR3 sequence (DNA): TGCAGCGTTGAAGGACGGACTAACACTGAAGCTTTCTTT.

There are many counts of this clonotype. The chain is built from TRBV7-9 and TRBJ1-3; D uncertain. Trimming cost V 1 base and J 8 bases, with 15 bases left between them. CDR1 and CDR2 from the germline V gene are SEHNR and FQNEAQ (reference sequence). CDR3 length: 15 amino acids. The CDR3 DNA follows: TGTGCCAGCAGCTTAGGGAGGCAACCAAGCGACACCATATATTTT. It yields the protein CASSLGRQPSDTIYF.

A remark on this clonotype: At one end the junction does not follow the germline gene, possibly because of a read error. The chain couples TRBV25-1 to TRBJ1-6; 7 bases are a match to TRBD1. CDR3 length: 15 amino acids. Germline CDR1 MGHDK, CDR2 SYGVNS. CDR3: CASSGVTGASSTLNF. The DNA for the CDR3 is TGTGCCAGCAGTGGTGTAACAGGGGCGAGCTCAACCCTCAACTTT. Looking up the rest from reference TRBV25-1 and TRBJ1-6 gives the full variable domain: EADIYQTPRYLVIGTGKKITLECSQTMGHDKMYWYQQDPGMELHLIHYSYGVNSTEKGDLSSESTVSRIRTEHFPLTLESARPSHTSQYLCASSGVTGASSTLNFGNGTRLTVT.

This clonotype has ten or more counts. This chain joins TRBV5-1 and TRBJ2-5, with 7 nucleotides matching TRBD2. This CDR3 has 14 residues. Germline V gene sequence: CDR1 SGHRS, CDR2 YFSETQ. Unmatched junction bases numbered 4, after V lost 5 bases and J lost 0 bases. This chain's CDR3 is CASSTAGDQETQYF. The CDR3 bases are TGCGCCAGCAGTACGGCGGGGGACCAAGAGACCCAGTACTTC.

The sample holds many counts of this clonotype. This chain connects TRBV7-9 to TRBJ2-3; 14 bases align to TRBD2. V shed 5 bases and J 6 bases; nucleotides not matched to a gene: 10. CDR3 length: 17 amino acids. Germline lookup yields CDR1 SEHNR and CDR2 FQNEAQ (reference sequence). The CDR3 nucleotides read TGTGCCAGCAGCCCACCGGGACTAGCGGGGGCCGGGGATACGCAGTATTTT. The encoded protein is CASSPPGLAGAGDTQYF.

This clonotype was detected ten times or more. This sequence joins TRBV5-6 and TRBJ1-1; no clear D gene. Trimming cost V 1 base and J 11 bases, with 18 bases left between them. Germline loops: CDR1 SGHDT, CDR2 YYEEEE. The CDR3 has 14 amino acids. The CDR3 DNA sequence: TGTGCCAGCAGCTTGTCGGGAGTAACCGGTTTGGCTTTCTTT. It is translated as CASSLSGVTGLAFF.

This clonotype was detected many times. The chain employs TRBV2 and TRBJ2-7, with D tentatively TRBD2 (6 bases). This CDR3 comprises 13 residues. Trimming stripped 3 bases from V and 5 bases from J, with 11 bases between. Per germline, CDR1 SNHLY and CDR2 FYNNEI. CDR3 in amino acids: CASSEEGWNEQYF. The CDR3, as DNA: TGTGCCAGCAGTGAGGAGGGGTGGAACGAGCAGTACTTC.

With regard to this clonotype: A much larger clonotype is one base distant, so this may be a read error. CDR3 sequence (DNA): TGCAGTGCTAACCGGGCCGCCAGCGACACTGAAGCTTTCTTT. As protein: CSANRAASDTEAFF. V gene TRBV20-1 combines with J gene TRBJ1-1; D is unresolved. The CDR3 is 14 amino acids. Per germline, CDR1 DFQATT and CDR2 SNEGSKA (reference sequence). The ends were cut back, 4 bases at V and 3 bases at J, with 15 bases in the middle.

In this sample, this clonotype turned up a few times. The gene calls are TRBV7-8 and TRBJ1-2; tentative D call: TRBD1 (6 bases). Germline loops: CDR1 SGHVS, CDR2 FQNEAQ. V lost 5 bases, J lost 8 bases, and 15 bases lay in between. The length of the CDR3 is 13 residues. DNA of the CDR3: TGTGCCAGCAGCCGCCACCGGACAGACGGCTACACCTTC. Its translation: CASSRHRTDGYTF.

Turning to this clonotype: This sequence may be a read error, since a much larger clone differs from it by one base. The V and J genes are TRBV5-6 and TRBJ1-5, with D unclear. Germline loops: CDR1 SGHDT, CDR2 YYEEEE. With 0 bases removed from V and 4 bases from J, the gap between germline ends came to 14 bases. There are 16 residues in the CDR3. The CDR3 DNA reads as TGTGCCAGCAGCTTGGGTTCCGGAAACGGTAATCAGCCCCAGCATTTT. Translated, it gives CASSLGSGNGNQPQHF.

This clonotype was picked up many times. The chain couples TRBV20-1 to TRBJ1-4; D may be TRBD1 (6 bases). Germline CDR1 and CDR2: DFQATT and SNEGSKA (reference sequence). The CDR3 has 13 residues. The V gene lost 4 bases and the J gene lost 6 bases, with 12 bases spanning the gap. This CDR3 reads CSAMEGGYEKLFF. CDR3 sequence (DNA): TGCAGTGCTATGGAGGGGGGGTATGAAAAACTGTTTTTT.

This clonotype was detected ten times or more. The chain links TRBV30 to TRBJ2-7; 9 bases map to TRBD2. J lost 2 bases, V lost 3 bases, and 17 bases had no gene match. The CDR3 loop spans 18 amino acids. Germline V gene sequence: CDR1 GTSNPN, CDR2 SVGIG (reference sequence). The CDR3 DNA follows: TGTGCCTGGAGCCGGGTCGGACTAGCGTACGCCGAAACCTACGAGCAGTACTTC. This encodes CAWSRVGLAYAETYEQYF.

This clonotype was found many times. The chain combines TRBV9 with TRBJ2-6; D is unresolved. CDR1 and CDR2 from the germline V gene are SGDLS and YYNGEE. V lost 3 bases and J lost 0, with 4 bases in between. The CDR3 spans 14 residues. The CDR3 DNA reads TGTGCCAGCAGCGGCTACTCTGGGGCCAACGTCCTGACTTTC. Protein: CASSGYSGANVLTF.

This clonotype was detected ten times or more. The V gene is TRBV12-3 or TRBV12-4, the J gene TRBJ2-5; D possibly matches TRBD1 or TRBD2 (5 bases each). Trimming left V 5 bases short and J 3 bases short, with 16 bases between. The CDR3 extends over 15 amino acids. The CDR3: CASSQSLGPKETQYF. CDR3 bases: TGTGCCAGCAGTCAGTCGTTGGGACCCAAAGAGACCCAGTACTTC.

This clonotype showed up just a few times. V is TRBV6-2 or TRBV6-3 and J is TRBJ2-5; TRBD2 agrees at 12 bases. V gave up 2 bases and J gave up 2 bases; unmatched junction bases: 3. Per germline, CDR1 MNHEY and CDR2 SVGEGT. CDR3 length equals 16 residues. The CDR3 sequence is CASSYGLAGFQETQYF. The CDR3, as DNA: TGTGCCAGCAGTTACGGACTAGCGGGGTTTCAAGAGACCCAGTACTTC.

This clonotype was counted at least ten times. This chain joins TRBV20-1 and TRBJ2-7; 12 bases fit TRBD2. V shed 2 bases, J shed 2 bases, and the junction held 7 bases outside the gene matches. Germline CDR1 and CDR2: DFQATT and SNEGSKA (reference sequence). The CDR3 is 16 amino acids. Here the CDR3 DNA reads TGCAGTGCTAGATCATTCGGGACTAGCGGGCCCTACGAGCAGTACTTC. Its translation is CSARSFGTSGPYEQYF.

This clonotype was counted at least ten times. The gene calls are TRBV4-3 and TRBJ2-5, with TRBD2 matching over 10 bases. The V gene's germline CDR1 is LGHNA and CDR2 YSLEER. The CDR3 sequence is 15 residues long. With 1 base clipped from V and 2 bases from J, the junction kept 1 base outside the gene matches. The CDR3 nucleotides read TGCGCCAGCAGCCAAGGGACTAGCGGACAAGAGACCCAGTACTTC. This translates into CASSQGTSGQETQYF.

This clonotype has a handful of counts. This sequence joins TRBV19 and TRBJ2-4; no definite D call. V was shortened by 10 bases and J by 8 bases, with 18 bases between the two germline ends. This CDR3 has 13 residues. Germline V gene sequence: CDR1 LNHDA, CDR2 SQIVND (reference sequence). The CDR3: CATAGDIVDIQYF. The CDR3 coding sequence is TGTGCCACCGCTGGAGATATTGTGGACATTCAGTACTTC.

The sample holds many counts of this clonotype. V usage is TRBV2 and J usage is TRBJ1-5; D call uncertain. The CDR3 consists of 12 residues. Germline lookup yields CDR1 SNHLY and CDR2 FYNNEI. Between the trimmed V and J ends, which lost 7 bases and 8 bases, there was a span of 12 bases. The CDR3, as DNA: TGTGCCAGCAATGGAAGATATGAGCCCCAGCATTTT. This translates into CASNGRYEPQHF.

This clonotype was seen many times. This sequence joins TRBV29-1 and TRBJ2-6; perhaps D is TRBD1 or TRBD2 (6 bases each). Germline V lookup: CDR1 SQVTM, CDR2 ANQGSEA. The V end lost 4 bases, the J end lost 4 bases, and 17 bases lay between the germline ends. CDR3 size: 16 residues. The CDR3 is CSVAGGEVRGANVLTF. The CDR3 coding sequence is TGCAGCGTTGCCGGGGGCGAGGTCAGGGGGGCCAACGTCCTGACTTTC. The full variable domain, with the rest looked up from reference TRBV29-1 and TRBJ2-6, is SAVISQKPSRDICQRGTSLTIQCQVDSQVTMMFWYRQQPGQSLTLIATANQGSEATYESGFVIDKFPISRPNLTFSTLTVSNMSPEDSSIYLCSVAGGEVRGANVLTFGAGSRLTVL.

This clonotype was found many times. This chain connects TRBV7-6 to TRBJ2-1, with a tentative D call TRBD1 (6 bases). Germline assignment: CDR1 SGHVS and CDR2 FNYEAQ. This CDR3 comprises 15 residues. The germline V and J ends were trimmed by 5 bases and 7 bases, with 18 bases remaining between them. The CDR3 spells CASSDRFGRPNEQFF. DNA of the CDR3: TGTGCCAGCAGCGACAGGTTTGGGCGGCCGAATGAGCAGTTCTTC.

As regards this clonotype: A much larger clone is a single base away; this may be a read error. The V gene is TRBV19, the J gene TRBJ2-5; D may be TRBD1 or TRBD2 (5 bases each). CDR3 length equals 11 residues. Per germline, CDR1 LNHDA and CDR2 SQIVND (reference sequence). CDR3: CDSKRGETQYF. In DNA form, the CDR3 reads TGTGACAGTAAGAGGGGAGAGACCCAGTACTTC.

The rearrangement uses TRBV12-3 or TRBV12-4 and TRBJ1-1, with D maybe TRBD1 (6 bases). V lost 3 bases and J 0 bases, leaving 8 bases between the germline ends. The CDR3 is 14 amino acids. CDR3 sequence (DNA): TGTGCCAGCAGTTTCTCAGGGGTGAACACTGAAGCTTTCTTT. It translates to CASSFSGVNTEAFF.

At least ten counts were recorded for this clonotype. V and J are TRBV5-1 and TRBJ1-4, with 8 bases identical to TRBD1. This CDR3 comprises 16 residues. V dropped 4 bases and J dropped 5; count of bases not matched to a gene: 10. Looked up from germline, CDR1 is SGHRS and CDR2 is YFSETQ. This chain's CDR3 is CASSGTGQAKNEKLFF. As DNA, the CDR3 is TGCGCCAGCAGCGGAACGGGACAGGCCAAGAATGAAAAACTGTTTTTT.

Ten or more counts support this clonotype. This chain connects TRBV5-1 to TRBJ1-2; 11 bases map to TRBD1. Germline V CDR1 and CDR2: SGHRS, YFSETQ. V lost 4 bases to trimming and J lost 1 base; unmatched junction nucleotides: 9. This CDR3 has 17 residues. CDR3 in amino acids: CASSRSGTGGFNYGYTF. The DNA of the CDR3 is TGCGCCAGCAGCAGATCCGGGACAGGGGGTTTTAACTATGGCTACACCTTC.

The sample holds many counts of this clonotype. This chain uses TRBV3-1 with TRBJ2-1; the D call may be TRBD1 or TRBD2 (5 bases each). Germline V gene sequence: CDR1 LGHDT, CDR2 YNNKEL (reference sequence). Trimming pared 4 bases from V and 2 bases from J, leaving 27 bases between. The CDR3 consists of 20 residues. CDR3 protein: CASSRRVAGILGGAYNEQFF. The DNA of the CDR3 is TGTGCCAGCAGCCGACGCGTTGCAGGGATCCTAGGAGGAGCCTACAATGAGCAGTTCTTC.

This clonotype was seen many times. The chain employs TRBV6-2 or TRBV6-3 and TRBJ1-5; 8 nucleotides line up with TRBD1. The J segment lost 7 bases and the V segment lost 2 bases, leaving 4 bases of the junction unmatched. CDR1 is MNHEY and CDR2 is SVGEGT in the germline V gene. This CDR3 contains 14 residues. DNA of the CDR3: TGTGCCAGCAGTTACGACAGGGGTTACCAGCCCCAGCATTTT. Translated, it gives CASSYDRGYQPQHF.

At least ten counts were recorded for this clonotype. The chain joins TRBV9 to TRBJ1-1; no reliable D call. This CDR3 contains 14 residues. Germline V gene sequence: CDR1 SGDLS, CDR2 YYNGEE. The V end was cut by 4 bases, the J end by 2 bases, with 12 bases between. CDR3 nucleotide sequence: TGTGCCAGCAGCCCCCGGACGGTCAACACTGAAGCTTTCTTT. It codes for CASSPRTVNTEAFF. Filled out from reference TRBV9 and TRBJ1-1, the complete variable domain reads DSGVTQTPKHLITATGQRVTLRCSPRSGDLSVYWYQQSLDQGLQFLIQYYNGEERAKGNILERFSAQQFPDLHSELNLSSLELGDSALYFCASSPRTVNTEAFFGQGTRLTVV.

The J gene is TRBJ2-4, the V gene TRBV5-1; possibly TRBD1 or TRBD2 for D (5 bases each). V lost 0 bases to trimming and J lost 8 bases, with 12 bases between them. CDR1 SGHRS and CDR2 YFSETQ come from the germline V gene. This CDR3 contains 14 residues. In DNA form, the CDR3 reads TGCGCCAGCAGCTTGGGCGAGGGGATGGACATTCAGTACTTC. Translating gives CASSLGEGMDIQYF.